A single T cell receptor (beta chain) is shown here with its context. Its target is unknown. The CDR3 covers 14 residues. Germline loops: CDR1 SNHLY, CDR2 FYNNEI. V lost 8 bases and J lost 0, with 11 bases in between. This record comes from a study of T cell responses to AZD1222 COVID-19 vaccine. Study findings and constraints: Vaccination with two AZD1222 doses was followed by a rise in Spike-specific TCR breadth and depth. Donors were mostly white British, more females; clonal diversity possibly underestimated.

Using immunoSEQ multiplex PCR, the repertoire was profiled, and TCRdb retains in-frame clones only, with some absent. This sample yields about 100,000 clones, of which about 89% are seen a single time; roughly a sixth belongs to the top ten. This receptor was identified in an adult in good health. The sequenced sample was peripheral blood, obtained on day 0 of AZD1222 vaccination. This chain links TRBV2 with TRBJ1-3, with D perhaps matching TRBD1 (5 bases). The CDR3 sequence: CASGGGASGNTIYF. CDR3 DNA sequence: TGTGCCAGCGGCGGGGGAGCCTCTGGAAACACCATATATTTT.